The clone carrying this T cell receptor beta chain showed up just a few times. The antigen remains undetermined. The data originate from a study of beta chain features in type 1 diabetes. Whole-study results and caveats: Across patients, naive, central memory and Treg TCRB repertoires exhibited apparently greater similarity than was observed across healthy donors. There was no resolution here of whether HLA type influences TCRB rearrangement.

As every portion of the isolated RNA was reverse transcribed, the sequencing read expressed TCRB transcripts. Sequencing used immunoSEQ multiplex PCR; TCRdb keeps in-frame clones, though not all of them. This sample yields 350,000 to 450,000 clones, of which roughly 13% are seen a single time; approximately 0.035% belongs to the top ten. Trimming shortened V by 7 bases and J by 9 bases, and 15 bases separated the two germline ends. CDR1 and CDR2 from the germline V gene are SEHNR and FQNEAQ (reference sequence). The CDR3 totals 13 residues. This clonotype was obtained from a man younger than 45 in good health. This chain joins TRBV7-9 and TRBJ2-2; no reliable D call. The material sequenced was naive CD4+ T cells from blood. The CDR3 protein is CASTLMGARELFF. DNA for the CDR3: TGTGCCAGCACCCTAATGGGCGCGAGGGAGCTGTTTTTT.